Described below is a single T cell receptor beta chain sequence and its context. A read error may produce the germline difference seen at one junction end. The authors sequenced patients whose flow cytometry had shown CD8+CD57+ cell expansion. The template used for profiling TCR beta VDJ and CDR3 was genomic DNA. TCRdb passed the reads through MiXCR, listing each CDR3 protein once. Here the sample spans under 250,000 distinct CDR3 sequences, around 43% being singletons. The source of the sample is a study of CD8+CD57+ T cells in acquired aplastic anemia. Study context: Sorted CD4+ and CD8+ cells gave a mean 3.2 ug DNA, range 0.2 to 27.4 ug.

CDR1 and CDR2 (germline): SNHLY, FYNNEI. There are 10 residues in the CDR3. Material: sorted CD4+, CD8+, or CD8+CD57+ T cells (not recorded which) from PBMCs. J is TRBJ2-6 and V is TRBV2; unclear D gene. The TCR was taken from a human donor with aplastic anemia. CDR3 bases: TGTGCCAGCAGTGGTCGCCACGAAGCTTTC. Its translation is CASSGRHEAF.